These 32 T cell receptor beta chains originate from one sample sequenced in a study of T cells after yellow fever vaccination. In TCRdb, the 5' RACE reads were re-called with MiXCR into one record per CDR3 protein. The table shows about 320,000 distinct CDR3 sequences, with 3.5% to 4.5% occurring only once. The material sequenced was PBMCs, taken 15 days after the yellow fever booster vaccination. The receptors derive from a young man who received the YFV17D yellow fever vaccine.

This clonotype was picked up many times. The V call is TRBV27, the J call TRBJ2-7; no firm D call. Germline V gene sequence: CDR1 MNHEY, CDR2 SMNVEV (reference sequence). CDR3 length: 15 residues. V was pared by 2 bases and J by 0 bases, with 11 bases between. The CDR3 here is CASSLKPQSSYEQYF. The CDR3 nucleotides are TGTGCCAGCAGTTTAAAACCGCAAAGCTCCTACGAGCAGTACTTC.

This clonotype was counted only a few times. V and J are TRBV5-1 and TRBJ2-5; the match to TRBD1 covers 10 bases. The CDR3 sequence is 15 residues long. The V and J ends lost 0 bases and 3 bases, in that order; junction bases with no gene match: 2. The germline gives CDR1 SGHRS, CDR2 YFSETQ. Here the CDR3 DNA reads TGCGCCAGCAGCTTGGACGGACAGGGGGAAGAGACCCAGTACTTC. This translates into CASSLDGQGEETQYF.

This clonotype appeared many times. The chain has TRBV4-3 and TRBJ1-2; no reliable D call. The CDR3 contains 15 residues. V was pared by 0 bases and J by 0 bases, with 8 bases between. CDR1 and CDR2 from the germline V gene are LGHNA and YSLEER. CDR3 amino acids: CASSQETATNYGYTF. In nucleotides, the CDR3 is TGCGCCAGCAGCCAAGAAACGGCCACTAACTATGGCTACACCTTC.

The rearrangement joins TRBV10-3 to TRBJ2-6, with 7 positions matching TRBD1. The CDR3 totals 19 residues. Trimming cost V 0 bases and J 2 bases; bases outside gene matches: 10. The germline V gene encodes CDR1 ENHRY and CDR2 SYGVKD. The CDR3 DNA is TGTGCCATCAGTGAGTCTGGAGCAGGGGGTCTAGCTGGGGCCAACGTCCTGACTTTC. This sequence encodes CAISESGAGGLAGANVLTF.

This clonotype was counted at least ten times. The V gene is TRBV5-1, the J gene TRBJ2-3; either TRBD1 or TRBD2 may fit D (5 bases each). Deletions cut 0 bases from V and 6 bases from J, with 11 bases between. Looked up from germline, CDR1 is SGHRS and CDR2 is YFSETQ. The CDR3 is 14 amino acids. The CDR3 nucleotides are TGCGCCAGCAGCTTGGCTGGGGGTAGGGATACGCAGTATTTT. It yields the protein CASSLAGGRDTQYF.

This chain links TRBV7-2 with TRBJ2-4; TRBD1 aligns across 9 bases. V lost 0 bases and J lost 3; bases outside the gene matches: 12. The CDR3 has 19 residues. Germline values: CDR1 SGHTA, CDR2 FQGNSA. The CDR3 loop is CASSLALRDRARSKNIQYF. In nucleotides, the CDR3 is TGTGCCAGCAGCTTAGCTCTCCGGGACAGGGCTCGGAGCAAAAACATTCAGTACTTC. The entire variable domain, with the rest obtained from reference TRBV7-2 and TRBJ2-4, is as follows: GAGVSQSPSNKVTEKGKDVELRCDPISGHTALYWYRQSLGQGLEFLIYFQGNSAPDKSGLPSDRFSAERTGGSVSTLTIQRTQQEDSAVYLCASSLALRDRARSKNIQYFGAGTRLSVL.

This clonotype was recorded at least ten times. The chain is built from TRBV7-4 and TRBJ2-7, with D maybe TRBD2 (5 bases). The germline CDR1 and CDR2 sequences are SGHVT and SQSDAQ. The CDR3 length is 16 residues. Trimming shortened V by 8 bases and J by 2 bases, and 22 bases separated the two germline ends. The CDR3 DNA follows: TGTGCCAGCCCCACGGAGGAGACTATCTTACCCTACGAGCAGTACTTC. It specifies CASPTEETILPYEQYF.

The chain recombines TRBV10-1 with TRBJ1-4, with unresolved D. The CDR3 is made up of 14 amino acids. Germline V gene data show CDR1 as WNHNN and CDR2 as SYGVQD (reference sequence). Trimming removed 6 bases from V and 0 bases from J, with 8 bases in between. The CDR3 spells CASSDGSTNEKLFF. The CDR3 nucleotides are TGCGCCAGCAGCGACGGATCAACTAATGAAAAACTGTTTTTT.

V gene TRBV28 combines with J gene TRBJ1-4; D ambiguous. Germline V lookup: CDR1 MDHEN, CDR2 SYDVKM. The CDR3 extends over 11 amino acids. Trimming removed 2 bases from V and 8 bases from J, with 3 bases in between. CDR3 amino acids: CASSLREKLFF. CDR3 bases: TGTGCCAGCAGTTTAAGGGAAAAACTGTTTTTT.

In this sample, this clonotype turned up a few times. The chain uses TRBV12-5 and TRBJ1-2; D is undetermined. The CDR3 runs 9 residues. Germline V gene sequence: CDR1 LGHNT, CDR2 FRNRAP. CDR3 nucleotide sequence: TGTGCCCCGGCGGGTGACTACACCTTC. It encodes CAPAGDYTF.

This clonotype was recorded at least ten times. This chain uses TRBV12-3 or TRBV12-4 with TRBJ1-1; a possible D gene is TRBD1 (5 bases). With 5 bases removed from V and 5 bases from J, the gap between germline ends came to 9 bases. The CDR3 covers 12 residues. The CDR3 reads CASSEGLTEAFF. The CDR3 DNA reads TGTGCCAGCAGTGAGGGGTTAACTGAAGCTTTCTTT.

The table lists this clonotype with a few counts. The V call is TRBV5-1, the J call TRBJ2-7; the match to TRBD1 covers 9 bases. The germline V gene encodes CDR1 SGHRS and CDR2 YFSETQ. V was pared by 4 bases and J by 1 base, with 6 bases of the junction left unmatched. This CDR3 comprises 15 residues. CDR3 bases: TGCGCCAGCAGCCCGGGACAGGGTGATTCCTACGAGCAGTACGTC. Translation: CASSPGQGDSYEQYV.

In this sample, this clonotype turned up a few times. The rearrangement uses TRBV7-3 and TRBJ2-1, with D perhaps TRBD2 (6 bases). This CDR3 has 15 amino acids. Germline V gene sequence: CDR1 SGHTA, CDR2 FQGTGA. V lost 5 bases, J lost 7 bases, and 18 bases lay in between. CDR3 loop: CASSNRTGVINEQFF. The CDR3 DNA is TGTGCCAGCAGCAACCGAACGGGGGTTATAAATGAGCAGTTCTTC.

At least ten counts were recorded for this clonotype. The chain carries TRBV5-6 and TRBJ2-7, with D unclear. The CDR3 is 12 amino acids. Trimming cost V 2 bases and J 2 bases, with 5 bases left between them. From germline, CDR1 is SGHDT and CDR2 YYEEEE. This CDR3 is CASSFMTYEQYF. Written as DNA, the CDR3 is TGTGCCAGCAGCTTCATGACCTACGAGCAGTACTTC.

This clonotype was counted once. A much more abundant neighbour one base away suggests this may be a read error. The rearrangement joins TRBV7-8 to TRBJ2-1; D is perhaps TRBD1 (7 bases). Germline values: CDR1 SGHVS, CDR2 FQNEAQ. CDR3 length equals 16 residues. The V end was cut by 5 bases, the J end by 7 bases, with 21 bases between. The CDR3 sequence is CASSAPATGTRNEQFF. The DNA for the CDR3 is TGTGCCAGCAGCGCCCCCGCGACAGGGACTCGGAATGAGCAGTTCTTC.

This clonotype appeared a few times. This chain links TRBV5-1 with TRBJ2-4, with TRBD1 matching 8 bases. CDR3 size: 14 residues. CDR1 and CDR2 from the germline V gene are SGHRS and YFSETQ. V lost 4 bases, J lost 6 bases, and 6 bases stayed unmatched. DNA for the CDR3: TGCGCCAGCAGCGTGGACAGGGTCGGAAACATTCAGTACTTC. Encoded protein: CASSVDRVGNIQYF.

This clonotype turned up a few times. The chain uses TRBV4-2 and TRBJ1-6, with 7 bases identical to TRBD1. Per the germline V gene, CDR1 is LGHNA and CDR2 is YNFKEQ. Unmatched junction bases numbered 1, after V lost 0 bases and J lost 5 bases. The CDR3 runs 15 residues. CDR3 sequence: CASSQEGQNNSPLHF. In DNA, the CDR3 is TGTGCCAGCAGCCAAGAGGGACAGAATAATTCACCCCTCCACTTT.

The rearrangement links TRBV5-1 to TRBJ2-4; 9 nucleotides line up with TRBD1. With 0 bases clipped from V and 6 bases from J, the junction kept 7 bases outside the gene matches. Germline values: CDR1 SGHRS, CDR2 YFSETQ. This CDR3 comprises 16 residues. CDR3 sequence (DNA): TGCGCCAGCAGCTTGGTTGGACAGGGGAGTGTAAACATTCAGTACTTC. As protein: CASSLVGQGSVNIQYF.

The chain is built from TRBV16 and TRBJ2-7, with 7 bases aligning to TRBD1. The junction had 8 bases not matched to a gene; V was cut back by 0 bases and J by 0 bases. The CDR3 contains 17 residues. Germline V gene sequence: CDR1 KGHSY, CDR2 FQNENV. The CDR3 protein is CASSQSWGQLASYEQYV. For the CDR3, the DNA is TGTGCCAGCAGCCAATCCTGGGGACAGCTCGCCTCCTACGAGCAGTACGTC.

In its sample, this clonotype was seen a few times. V is TRBV5-5 and J is TRBJ2-1, with 7 bases identical to TRBD2. Germline CDR1 is SGHKS and CDR2 is YYEKEE (reference sequence). CDR3 length: 17 amino acids. After removal of 0 bases from V and 2 bases from J, the junction contained 8 bases not matched to a gene. The chain's CDR3 is CASSLAFGLAAYNEQFF. Written as DNA, the CDR3 is TGTGCCAGCAGCTTGGCCTTTGGGCTAGCGGCCTACAATGAGCAGTTCTTC. Full variable domain (rest looked up from reference TRBV5-5 and TRBJ2-1): DAGVTQSPTHLIKTRGQQVTLRCSPISGHKSVSWYQQVLGQGPQFIFQYYEKEERGRGNFPDRFSARQFPNYSSELNVNALLLGDSALYLCASSLAFGLAAYNEQFFGPGTRLTVL.

J is TRBJ2-5 and V is TRBV5-1, with D uncertain. The CDR3 loop spans 17 amino acids. Germline values: CDR1 SGHRS, CDR2 YFSETQ. V lost 0 bases and J 5 bases, leaving 20 bases between the germline ends. CDR3 sequence (DNA): TGCGCCAGCAGCTTGGCTGAACTTACGGGCCCCGCGGAGACCCAGTACTTC. Translating it yields CASSLAELTGPAETQYF.

Only a few counts were recorded for this clonotype. The gene calls are TRBV5-1 and TRBJ2-1; D might be TRBD2 (6 bases). The V and J ends lost 0 bases and 8 bases respectively, with 18 bases between them. This CDR3 has 16 residues. Germline lookup yields CDR1 SGHRS and CDR2 YFSETQ. CDR3 nucleotide sequence: TGCGCCAGCAGCTTGGGAGGAGGGGACGAGGGATATGAGCAGTTCTTC. As protein: CASSLGGGDEGYEQFF.

The sample holds many counts of this clonotype. Here the CDR3 DNA reads TGTGCCAGCAGCGTTGAAAGCAATGGGGGGCCCCAGCATTTT. Its protein is CASSVESNGGPQHF. The chain carries TRBV9 and TRBJ1-5; D may be TRBD1 (5 bases). The CDR3 spans 14 residues. Trimming shortened V by 2 bases and J by 9 bases, and 15 bases separated the two germline ends. Germline CDR1 SGDLS, CDR2 YYNGEE.

The sample holds one count of this clonotype. The chain couples TRBV5-1 to TRBJ2-7; 8 bases map to TRBD2. Germline V gene sequence: CDR1 SGHRS, CDR2 YFSETQ. V was pared by 0 bases and J by 6 bases, with 5 bases of the junction left unmatched. This CDR3 spans 14 amino acids. For the CDR3, the DNA is TGCGCCAGCAGCTTGGGGTCGGGAGGGGCCGAGCAGTACGTC. It specifies CASSLGSGGAEQYV.

There are a few counts of this clonotype. J is TRBJ2-5 and V is TRBV12-3 or TRBV12-4; possible D gene TRBD2, 6 bases. The CDR3 runs to 15 residues. V lost 4 bases and J lost 2, with 14 bases in between. The CDR3 nucleotides are TGTGCCAGCAGTTCGGGCGGGGACCTTCAAGAGACCCAGTACTTC. This gives the protein CASSSGGDLQETQYF.

The rearrangement uses TRBV28 and TRBJ1-6; D may be TRBD1 (5 bases). This CDR3 comprises 15 residues. Looked up from germline, CDR1 is MDHEN and CDR2 is SYDVKM. Trimming took off 4 bases at V and 10 bases at J, with 17 bases between the two ends. The CDR3, as DNA: TGTGCCAGCAGTTCCCCGGGAGCAGGGAGGTCACCCCTCCACTTT. Translated: CASSSPGAGRSPLHF.

This clonotype was found many times. The genes are TRBV29-1 and TRBJ2-2, with D uncertain. V was pared by 5 bases and J by 0 bases, with 10 bases between. The length of the CDR3 is 14 residues. Germline V gene sequence: CDR1 SQVTM, CDR2 ANQGSEA. CDR3 region: CSVCTAANTGELFF. Written as DNA, the CDR3 is TGCAGCGTTTGTACGGCCGCGAACACCGGGGAGCTGTTTTTT.

Many counts were recorded for this clonotype. The chain carries TRBV7-2 and TRBJ2-1, with D tentatively TRBD2 (7 bases). V lost 1 base to trimming and J lost 4 bases, with 14 bases between them. The CDR3 length is 16 residues. Per germline, CDR1 SGHTA and CDR2 FQGNSA. In nucleotides, the CDR3 is TGTGCCAGCAGCTTAGATGGGCGGGGGCTTTACAATGAGCAGTTCTTC. Residues: CASSLDGRGLYNEQFF.

The J gene is TRBJ2-5, the V gene TRBV7-9; a possible D gene is TRBD2 (5 bases). The CDR3 loop spans 13 amino acids. Deletions cut 5 bases from V and 3 bases from J, with 10 bases between. The germline V gene has CDR1 SEHNR and CDR2 FQNEAQ (reference sequence). The CDR3 DNA is TGTGCCAGCAGCCCCCGGGATGAAGAGACCCAGTACTTC. Protein: CASSPRDEETQYF. Together with reference TRBV7-9 and TRBJ2-5, the CDR3 gives the full variable domain: DTGVSQNPRHKITKRGQNVTFRCDPISEHNRLYWYRQTLGQGPEFLTYFQNEAQLEKSRLLSDRFSAERPKGSFSTLEIQRTEQGDSAMYLCASSPRDEETQYFGPGTRLLVL.

This clonotype was counted at least ten times. The chain is built from TRBV9 and TRBJ2-1, with TRBD2 matching 7 bases. The CDR3 has 16 amino acids. The V gene end was trimmed by 2 bases and the J gene end by 0 bases; junction bases not matched to a gene: 5. Germline assignment: CDR1 SGDLS and CDR2 YYNGEE. This chain's CDR3 is CASSVSGSSSYNEQFF. CDR3 sequence (DNA): TGTGCCAGCAGCGTTAGCGGGTCGAGCTCCTACAATGAGCAGTTCTTC.

This sequence joins TRBV28 and TRBJ2-6, with 9 bases aligning to TRBD2. The V segment lost 7 bases and the J segment 0 bases; nucleotides outside the gene matches: 10. The V gene's germline CDR1 is MDHEN and CDR2 SYDVKM. CDR3 length: 18 residues. CDR3 in amino acids: CASITRGGRGSGANVLTF. The CDR3 nucleotides are TGTGCCAGCATCACGCGGGGGGGAAGGGGCTCTGGGGCCAACGTCCTGACTTTC.

This clonotype was observed many times. The chain is built from TRBV20-1 and TRBJ2-5; the D call may be TRBD1 or TRBD2 (5 bases each). This CDR3 is 15 amino acids long. CDR1 is DFQATT and CDR2 is SNEGSKA in the germline V gene (reference sequence). Deletions cut 0 bases from V and 2 bases from J, with 13 bases between. The CDR3: CSARERDQSQETQYF. CDR3 nucleotides: TGCAGTGCTAGAGAAAGGGACCAATCACAAGAGACCCAGTACTTC.